The clone carrying this T cell receptor (beta chain) was seen a handful of times. Its antigen is not identified. The sample originates from a study of blood T cells in healthy people across ages. Study outcomes and limitations: Investigators viewed diversity estimates from one million T cells as underestimates, the study reported.

Roughly 10 milliliters was the volume of peripheral blood drawn from each donor. Germline V gene data show CDR1 as PRHDT and CDR2 as FYEKMQ (reference sequence). CDR3 size: 13 residues. Trimming left V 5 bases short and J 4 bases short, with 11 bases between. It was with a sample-barcoded 5' primer and a J-beta primer mix that a second PCR of roughly 7 to 11 cycles was run. Each cDNA molecule, via a template-switch adaptor with 12 random nucleotides, was tagged. Each sample provided no less than 3 million CDR3-containing paired-end reads. Each CDR3 protein is one row after TCRdb ran MiXCR on the 5' RACE reads. The data contain roughly 930,000 distinct CDR3 sequences, about 48% of them seen just once; the ten biggest clones take up around an eighth.

V and J are TRBV13 and TRBJ1-2; D is unresolved. Source material: blood. The receptor was isolated from a man between 25 and 39 years old in good health. The CDR3 nucleotides are TGTGCCAGCAGCAGGGAGACCTTCTATGGCTACACCTTC. This codes for CASSRETFYGYTF.